These 13 T cell receptor beta chains were all obtained from the same sample, sequenced in a study of response to subunit inactivated influenza vaccine. TCRdb passed the RT-PCR reads through MiXCR, listing each CDR3 protein once. This sample carries more than 450,000 distinct CDR3 sequences, 6% to 9% of them seen once, and the ten largest clones take over 10%. The source material was PBMCs from blood, sampled less than 25 months after vaccination. Receptors were obtained from a man in his fifties or sixties who received an inactivated influenza vaccine.

A few counts support this clonotype. The V gene is TRBV5-1, the J gene TRBJ2-7, with 7 bases matching TRBD1. The V gene end was trimmed by 5 bases and the J gene end by 0 bases; junction bases not matched to a gene: 5. Germline assignment: CDR1 SGHRS and CDR2 YFSETQ. The CDR3 extends over 14 amino acids. The CDR3 is CASRSGTDSYEQYF. CDR3 sequence (DNA): TGCGCCAGCAGATCCGGGACAGACTCCTACGAGCAGTACTTC.

The rearrangement uses TRBV27 and TRBJ2-2; tentative D call: TRBD2 (5 bases). Looked up from germline, CDR1 is MNHEY and CDR2 is SMNVEV (reference sequence). Trimming pared 8 bases from V and 2 bases from J, leaving 12 bases between. The CDR3 extends over 14 amino acids. This CDR3 reads CASGKGANTGELFF. The CDR3 nucleotides are TGTGCCAGCGGAAAGGGAGCAAACACCGGGGAGCTGTTTTTT.

The chain has TRBV5-1 and TRBJ2-1; either TRBD1 or TRBD2 may fit D (5 bases each). This CDR3 has 16 amino acids. The V end lost 2 bases, the J end lost 0 bases, and 12 bases lay between the germline ends. Germline CDR1 reads SGHRS; CDR2 reads YFSETQ. As DNA, the CDR3 is TGCGCCAGCAGCTTAATCGCAGGGAGCTCCTACAATGAGCAGTTCTTC. Amino acids: CASSLIAGSSYNEQFF.

This clonotype was picked up a small number of times. V and J are TRBV28 and TRBJ1-2; D gene unclear. The germline V gene has CDR1 MDHEN and CDR2 SYDVKM. With 1 base removed from V and 3 bases from J, the gap between germline ends came to 6 bases. CDR3 length: 13 residues. For the CDR3, the DNA is TGTGCCAGCAGTTTATCCCTCCACTATGGCTACACCTTC. Protein: CASSLSLHYGYTF.

This clonotype was seen repeatedly, ten times or more. The chain is built from TRBV5-1 and TRBJ2-2; no clear D gene. The germline gives CDR1 SGHRS, CDR2 YFSETQ. CDR3 size: 15 residues. With 6 bases removed from V and 0 bases from J, the gap between germline ends came to 12 bases. CDR3 bases: TGCGCCAGCACCCCCCTTGGCTCGAACACCGGGGAGCTGTTTTTT. Residues: CASTPLGSNTGELFF.

This clonotype occurred many times. The chain is built from TRBV7-2 and TRBJ2-7; 7 bases line up with TRBD2. Germline CDR1 reads SGHTA; CDR2 reads FQGNSA. The length of the CDR3 is 14 residues. The ends lost 1 base at V and 4 bases at J; junction bases unmatched: 4. The CDR3 nucleotides are TGTGCCAGCAGCTTAGGGCTAGCGGTTTACGAGCAGTACTTC. Translated: CASSLGLAVYEQYF.

This clonotype was recorded many times. The chain is built from TRBV20-1 and TRBJ2-7; no firm D call. CDR3 length equals 10 residues. With 3 bases removed from V and 5 bases from J, the gap between germline ends came to 5 bases. Germline V gene lookup returns CDR1 DFQATT and CDR2 SNEGSKA (reference sequence). CDR3 amino acids: CSASQNEQYF. CDR3 nucleotides: TGCAGTGCTAGCCAGAACGAGCAGTACTTC.

This clonotype was seen a handful of times. The chain combines TRBV5-6 with TRBJ2-5; 10 positions match TRBD2. Germline V lookup: CDR1 SGHDT, CDR2 YYEEEE. The CDR3 has 20 amino acids. The V and J ends lost 0 bases and 5 bases, in that order; junction bases with no gene match: 19. The CDR3 DNA sequence: TGTGCCAGCAGCTTGGTATCGTGGGCTAGCGGGGGACTTACTCCGGAGACCCAGTACTTC. Translated: CASSLVSWASGGLTPETQYF.

This clonotype was seen only a few times. This chain links TRBV20-1 with TRBJ2-1; no clear D gene. CDR1 is DFQATT, CDR2 SNEGSKA, per germline (reference sequence). This CDR3 spans 11 amino acids. V lost 4 bases to trimming and J lost 5 bases, with 6 bases between them. CDR3 protein: CSATEDNEQFF. CDR3 DNA: TGCAGTGCTACAGAAGACAATGAGCAGTTCTTC.

In its sample, this clonotype was seen a few times. The V gene is TRBV12-3 or TRBV12-4, the J gene TRBJ2-7; D remains ambiguous. V lost 3 bases, J lost 1 base, and 7 bases lay in between. The CDR3 covers 13 residues. This chain's CDR3 is CASSLSVSYEQYF. In DNA form, the CDR3 reads TGTGCCAGCAGTTTGTCAGTTTCCTACGAGCAGTACTTC.

The genes are TRBV19 and TRBJ2-1; no clear D. Trimming removed 3 bases from V and 8 bases from J, with 8 bases in between. The CDR3 covers 12 residues. CDR1 and CDR2 (germline): LNHDA, SQIVND (reference sequence). CDR3: CASSIYGDEQFF. The CDR3 nucleotides are TGTGCCAGTAGTATTTATGGAGATGAGCAGTTCTTC.

The table lists this clonotype with a few counts. The chain uses TRBV27 and TRBJ1-2; 10 bases fit TRBD1. Germline V gene data show CDR1 as MNHEY and CDR2 as SMNVEV (reference sequence). This CDR3 is built from 15 residues. With V trimmed by 6 bases and J by 0 bases, 4 bases remained unmatched. As DNA, the CDR3 is TGTGCCAGCAGCCCGGACAGGGGGTCTAACTATGGCTACACCTTC. Protein product: CASSPDRGSNYGYTF.

This clonotype appeared many times. The rearrangement uses TRBV5-1 and TRBJ2-7; 8 bases match TRBD1. V lost 0 bases and J lost 5; bases outside the gene matches: 4. The length of the CDR3 is 14 residues. Germline V gives CDR1 SGHRS, CDR2 YFSETQ. CDR3 amino acids: CASSLGTGNHEQYF. In DNA form, the CDR3 reads TGCGCCAGCAGCTTGGGGACAGGGAACCACGAGCAGTACTTC.